This is a list of T cell receptor beta chains from one sample in a study of cytotoxic CD8 clonotypes in ibrutinib-treated CLL. Sequencing was performed with immunoSEQ multiplex PCR; in TCRdb, only in-frame clones are kept and a portion is missing. The data hold approximately 210,000 clones, with roughly 72% observed a single time. The sample in question was PBMCs, obtained after 24 months of ibrutinib treatment. These receptors were taken from a human donor with chronic lymphocytic leukemia. The CDR3 runs from the conserved cysteine through the conserved F or W. D genes are given only for firm matches. Rows may omit the clone size; those that give it use once, few, many or a size class.

>TRBJ2-1|.|.|TRBV7-2
CASSTPYEQFF
TGTGCCAGCAGCACACCTTATGAGCAGTTCTTC
>TRBJ1-2|.|.|TRBV7-9
CASSLAGNGYTF
TGTGCCAGCAGCTTAGCCGGTAATGGCTACACCTTC
>TRBJ1-4|.|TRBD1|TRBV7-2
CASSKGTATNEKLFF
TGTGCCAGCAGCAAAGGGACAGCAACTAATGAAAAACTGTTTTTT
>TRBJ2-1|.|.|TRBV6-7
CATRPGDTYNEQFF
TGTGCCACTCGCCCGGGGGACACCTACAATGAGCAGTTCTTC
>TRBJ1-3|.|.|TRBV9
CASSVGGPGNTIYF
TGTGCCAGCAGCGTAGGGGGACCCGGAAACACCATATATTTT
>TRBJ1-4|few|TRBD1|TRBV7-2
CASSFHLGTGAGEKLFF
TGTGCCAGCAGCTTTCATCTTGGGACAGGGGCGGGTGAAAAACTGTTTTTT
>TRBJ2-3|.|TRBD1|TRBV5-6
CASSSGQDLTDTQYF
TGTGCCAGCAGCAGTGGACAGGACCTCACAGATACGCAGTATTTT
>TRBJ1-2|.|.|TRBV29-1
CSVEDLRDTNYGYTF
TGCAGCGTTGAAGACCTCCGGGACACCAACTATGGCTACACCTTC
>TRBJ1-2|few|.|TRBV19
CASVGRGYSGYTF
TGTGCCAGTGTCGGGCGGGGTTACTCTGGCTACACCTTC
>TRBJ2-1|.|TRBD2|TRBV29-1
CSVEDSGTTNNEQFF
TGCAGCGTTGAAGATAGCGGGACAACCAACAATGAGCAGTTCTTC
>TRBJ2-3|.|TRBD2|TRBV4-3
CASSQGLAGGGDTQYF
TGCGCCAGCAGCCAGGGCCTAGCGGGAGGGGGGGATACGCAGTATTTT
>TRBJ2-7|.|TRBD1|TRBV6-5
CASSPRTGTYEQYF
TGTGCCAGCAGTCCTCGGACAGGAACCTACGAGCAGTACTTC
>TRBJ2-1|.|TRBD2|TRBV27
CASSRGTSGYYNEQFF
TGTGCCAGCAGTCGAGGGACTAGCGGATACTACAATGAGCAGTTCTTC
>TRBJ1-1|.|.|TRBV2
CASSDEAFF
TGTGCCAGCAGTGATGAAGCTTTCTTT
>TRBJ2-4|.|.|TRBV11-2
CASSLDRDIQYF
TGTGCCAGCAGCTTAGACAGGGACATTCAGTACTTC
>TRBJ2-3|few|TRBD2|TRBV2
CASSEASGRPDTQYF
TGTGCCAGCAGTGAGGCTAGCGGGAGGCCAGATACGCAGTATTTT
>TRBJ2-7|.|.|TRBV25-1
CASSTPTGIEQYF
TGTGCCAGCAGTACTCCGACGGGCATTGAGCAGTACTTC
>TRBJ1-2|.|.|TRBV29-1
CSVPAGTNYGYTF
TGCAGCGTTCCTGCAGGAACTAACTATGGCTACACCTTC
>TRBJ1-1|.|TRBD1|TRBV5-1
CASSQGQGPTEAFF
TGCGCCAGCAGCCAAGGACAGGGCCCCACTGAAGCTTTCTTT
>TRBJ2-7|.|TRBD1|TRBV4-2
CASSSRQGISYEQYF
TGTGCCAGCAGCTCTCGACAGGGTATCTCCTACGAGCAGTACTTC
>TRBJ2-7|few|TRBD2|TRBV18
CASSPPSSGGSYEQYF
TGTGCCAGCTCACCACCGTCTAGCGGGGGCTCCTACGAGCAGTACTTC
>TRBJ2-1|.|.|TRBV9
CASSASGTYLYNEQFF
TGTGCCAGCAGCGCTTCCGGGACTTACCTGTACAATGAGCAGTTCTTC
>TRBJ1-1|.|TRBD1|TRBV5-1
CASSLAGDRLNTEAFF
TGCGCCAGCAGCTTGGCCGGGGACAGATTGAACACTGAAGCTTTCTTT
>TRBJ1-1|.|TRBD1|TRBV10-2
CASGKEGQMNTEAFF
TGCGCCAGCGGGAAAGAGGGACAGATGAACACTGAAGCTTTCTTT
>TRBJ1-1|.|TRBD1|TRBV5-1
CASSLGGVTEAFF
TGCGCCAGCAGCTTAGGGGGCGTCACTGAAGCTTTCTTT
>TRBJ2-4|.|TRBD2|TRBV5-4
CASSRGTGGENIQYF
TGTGCCAGCAGCCGAGGGACCGGGGGGGAGAACATTCAGTACTTC
>TRBJ1-5|.|TRBD1|TRBV4-3
CASSQDRGLNQPQHF
TGCGCCAGCAGCCAGGACAGGGGGCTGAATCAGCCCCAGCATTTT
>TRBJ1-5|.|.|TRBV9
CASSARPSQPQHF
TGTGCCAGCAGCGCCAGGCCCTCGCAGCCCCAGCATTTT
>TRBJ2-1|.|.|TRBV27
CASSFSSINEQFF
TGTGCCAGCAGTTTTAGCTCGATCAATGAGCAGTTCTTC
>TRBJ2-1|.|TRBD2|TRBV28
CASSRTSNYNEQFF
TGTGCCAGCAGCCGGACTAGCAACTACAATGAGCAGTTCTTC
>TRBJ2-7|.|TRBD1|TRBV5-5
CASSLAGTGTYEQYF
TGTGCCAGCAGCTTGGCGGGGACAGGGACCTACGAGCAGTACTTC
>TRBJ2-1|.|TRBD2|TRBV6-1
CASSAQPGLAGGGEQFF
TGTGCCAGCAGTGCTCAACCGGGACTAGCGGGAGGCGGTGAGCAGTTCTTC
>TRBJ2-3|.|.|TRBV11-2
CASSLDLAKSTDTQYF
TGTGCCAGCAGCTTAGATTTAGCGAAAAGCACAGATACGCAGTATTTT
>TRBJ2-7|.|TRBD2|TRBV6-4
CASTRLAGVPYEQYF
TGTGCCAGCACGAGACTAGCGGGAGTCCCCTACGAGCAGTACTTC
>TRBJ2-3|.|TRBD1|TRBV9
CASSVRGTERADTQYF
TGTGCCAGCAGTGTTAGAGGGACAGAGAGGGCAGATACGCAGTATTTT
>TRBJ2-3|.|.|TRBV28
CASSPTAWHTDTQYF
TGTGCCAGCAGCCCCACGGCCTGGCACACAGATACGCAGTATTTT
>TRBJ1-5|.|.|TRBV6-1
CASSSNRRVGQPQHF
TGTGCCAGCAGTTCCAATAGGAGGGTAGGGCAGCCCCAGCATTTT
>TRBJ2-1|.|TRBD1|TRBV5-6
CASSLWTGGYNEQFF
TGTGCCAGCAGCTTGTGGACAGGGGGCTACAATGAGCAGTTCTTC
>TRBJ2-5|.|.|TRBV2
CASSEHRNPYF
TGTGCCAGCAGTGAACACAGGAACCCATACTTC
>TRBJ1-2|few|.|TRBV28
CASNSPGGGYGYTF
TGTGCCAGCAACTCCCCCGGGGGCGGCTATGGCTACACCTTC
>TRBJ2-1|few|.|TRBV20-1
CSAPRTNEQFF
TGCAGTGCTCCCAGGACTAATGAGCAGTTCTTC
>TRBJ2-7|.|.|TRBV5-4
CASSLLEQYF
TGTGCCAGCAGCTTGCTGGAGCAGTACTTC
>TRBJ2-4|once|TRBD2|TRBV9
CASSETGTRDIQYF
TGTGCCAGCAGCGAAACCGGGACTAGGGACATTCAGTACTTC
>TRBJ2-3|many|.|TRBV6-4
CASSEGFTDTQYF
TGTGCCAGCAGTGAAGGATTCACAGATACGCAGTATTTT
>TRBJ2-6|.|.|TRBV5-1
CASSFMSDSGANVLTF
TGCGCCAGCAGCTTCATGTCCGACTCTGGGGCCAACGTCCTGACTTTC
>TRBJ2-7|.|TRBD1|TRBV7-2
CASSLGRGIYEQYF
TGTGCCAGCAGCTTAGGCAGGGGGATCTACGAGCAGTACTTC
>TRBJ2-3|once|TRBD1|TRBV29-1
CSAGTGGGDTQYF
TGCAGCGCGGGGACAGGGGGTGGAGATACGCAGTATTTT
>TRBJ2-7|.|TRBD1|TRBV18
CASGTGSSYEQYF
TGTGCCAGCGGGACAGGGAGCTCCTACGAGCAGTACTTC
>TRBJ2-1|.|.|TRBV5-6
CASSSRAMQFF
TGTGCCAGCAGCTCACGGGCTATGCAGTTCTTC
>TRBJ2-7|once|TRBD2|TRBV7-3
CASSLMGLEGDEQYF
TGTGCCAGCAGCTTAATGGGACTAGAAGGGGACGAGCAGTACTTC
>TRBJ1-1|.|.|TRBV5-1
CASSLRTTNTEAFF
TGCGCCAGCAGCTTGCGGACAACCAACACTGAAGCTTTCTTT
>TRBJ2-1|.|TRBD1|TRBV4-2
CASSQEQGAAYNEQFF
TGTGCCAGCAGCCAAGAGCAGGGGGCAGCGTACAATGAGCAGTTCTTC
>TRBJ1-3|.|.|TRBV30
CAWSTDAGNTIYF
TGTGCCTGGAGTACGGACGCTGGAAACACCATATATTTT
>TRBJ2-7|.|.|TRBV2
CASRRTTGLYEQYF
TGTGCCAGCAGAAGGACTACGGGCCTCTACGAGCAGTACTTC
>TRBJ2-1|once|TRBD2|TRBV6-5
CASSQTSGSVNEQFF
TGTGCCAGCAGTCAAACTAGCGGGAGCGTCAATGAGCAGTTCTTC